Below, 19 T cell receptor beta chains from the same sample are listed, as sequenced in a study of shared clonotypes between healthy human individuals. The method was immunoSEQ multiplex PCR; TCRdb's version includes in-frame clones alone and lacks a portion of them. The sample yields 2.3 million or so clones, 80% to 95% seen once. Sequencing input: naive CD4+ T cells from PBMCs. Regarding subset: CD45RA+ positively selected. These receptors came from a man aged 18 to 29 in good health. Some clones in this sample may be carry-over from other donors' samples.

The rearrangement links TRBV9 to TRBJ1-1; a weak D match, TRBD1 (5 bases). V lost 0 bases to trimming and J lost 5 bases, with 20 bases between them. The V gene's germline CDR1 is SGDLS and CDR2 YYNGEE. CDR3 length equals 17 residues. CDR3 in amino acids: CASSVASFVRGGTEAFF. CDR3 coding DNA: TGTGCCAGCAGCGTAGCCTCCTTTGTGAGGGGAGGTACTGAAGCTTTCTTT. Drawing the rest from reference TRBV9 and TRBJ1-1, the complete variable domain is DSGVTQTPKHLITATGQRVTLRCSPRSGDLSVYWYQQSLDQGLQFLIQYYNGEERAKGNILERFSAQQFPDLHSELNLSSLELGDSALYFCASSVASFVRGGTEAFFGQGTRLTVV.

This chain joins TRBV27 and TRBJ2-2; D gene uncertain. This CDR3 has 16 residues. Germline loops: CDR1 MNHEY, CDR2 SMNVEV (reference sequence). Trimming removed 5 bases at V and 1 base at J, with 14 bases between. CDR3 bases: TGTGCCAGCAGTGCTAATAGGCCCCTGAACACCGGGGAGCTGTTTTTT. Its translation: CASSANRPLNTGELFF.

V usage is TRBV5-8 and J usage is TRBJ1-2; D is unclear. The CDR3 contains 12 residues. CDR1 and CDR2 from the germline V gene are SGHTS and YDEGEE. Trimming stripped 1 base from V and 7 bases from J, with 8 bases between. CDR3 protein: CASSLLGSGYTF. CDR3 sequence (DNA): TGTGCCAGCAGCTTGTTAGGTAGTGGCTACACCTTC. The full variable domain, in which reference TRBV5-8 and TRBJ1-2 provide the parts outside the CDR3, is EAGVTQSPTHLIKTRGQQATLRCSPISGHTSVYWYQQALGLGLQFLLWYDEGEERNRGNFPPRFSGRQFPNYSSELNVNALELEDSALYLCASSLLGSGYTFGSGTRLTVV.

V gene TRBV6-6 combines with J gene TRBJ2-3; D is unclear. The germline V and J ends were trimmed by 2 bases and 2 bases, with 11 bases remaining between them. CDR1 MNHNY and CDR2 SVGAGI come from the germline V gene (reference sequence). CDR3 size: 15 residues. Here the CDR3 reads CASSYPNGNTDTQYF. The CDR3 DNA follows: TGTGCCAGCAGTTACCCCAACGGAAACACAGATACGCAGTATTTT.

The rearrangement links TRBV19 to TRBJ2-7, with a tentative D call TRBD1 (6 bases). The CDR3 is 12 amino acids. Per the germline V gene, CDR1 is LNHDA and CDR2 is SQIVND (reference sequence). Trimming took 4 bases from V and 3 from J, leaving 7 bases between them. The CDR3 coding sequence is TGTGCCAGTAGTAAACAGGGCTACGAGCAGTACTTC. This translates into CASSKQGYEQYF.

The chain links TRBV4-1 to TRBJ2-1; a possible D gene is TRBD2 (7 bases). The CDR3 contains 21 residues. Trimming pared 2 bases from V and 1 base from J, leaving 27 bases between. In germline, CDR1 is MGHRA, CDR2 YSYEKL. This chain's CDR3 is CASSQPPGGWAVIGSYNEQFF. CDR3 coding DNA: TGCGCCAGCAGCCAACCTCCGGGGGGCTGGGCGGTCATAGGTTCCTACAATGAGCAGTTCTTC.

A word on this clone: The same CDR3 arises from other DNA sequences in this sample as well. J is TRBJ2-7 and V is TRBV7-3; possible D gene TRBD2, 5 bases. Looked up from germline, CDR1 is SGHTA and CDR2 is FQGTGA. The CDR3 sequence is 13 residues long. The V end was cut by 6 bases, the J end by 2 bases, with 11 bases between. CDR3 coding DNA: TGTGCCAGCAGTCTTGAGGGCCCCTACGAGCAGTACTTC. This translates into CASSLEGPYEQYF.

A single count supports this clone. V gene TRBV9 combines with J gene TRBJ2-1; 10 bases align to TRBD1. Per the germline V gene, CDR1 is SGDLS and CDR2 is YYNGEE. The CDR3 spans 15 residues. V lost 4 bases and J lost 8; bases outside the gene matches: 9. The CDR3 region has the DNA TGTGCCAGCAGCCCCCGACAGGGGGCGATCGATGAGCAGTTCTTC. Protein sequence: CASSPRQGAIDEQFF.

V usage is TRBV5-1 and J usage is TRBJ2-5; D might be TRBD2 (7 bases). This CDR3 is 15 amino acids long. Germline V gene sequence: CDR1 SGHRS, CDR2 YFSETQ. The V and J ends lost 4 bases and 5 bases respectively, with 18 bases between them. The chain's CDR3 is CASSPGRGAGETQYF. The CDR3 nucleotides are TGCGCCAGCAGCCCCGGCCGGGGGGCTGGGGAGACCCAGTACTTC. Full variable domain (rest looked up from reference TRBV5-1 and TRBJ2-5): KAGVTQTPRYLIKTRGQQVTLSCSPISGHRSVSWYQQTPGQGLQFLFEYFSETQRNKGNFPGRFSGRQFSNSRSEMNVSTLELGDSALYLCASSPGRGAGETQYFGPGTRLLVL.

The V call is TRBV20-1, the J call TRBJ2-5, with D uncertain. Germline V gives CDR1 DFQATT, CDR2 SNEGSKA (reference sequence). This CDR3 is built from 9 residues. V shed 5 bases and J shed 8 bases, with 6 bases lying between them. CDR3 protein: CSAAPTQYF. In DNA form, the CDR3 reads TGCAGTGCTGCCCCAACCCAGTACTTC.

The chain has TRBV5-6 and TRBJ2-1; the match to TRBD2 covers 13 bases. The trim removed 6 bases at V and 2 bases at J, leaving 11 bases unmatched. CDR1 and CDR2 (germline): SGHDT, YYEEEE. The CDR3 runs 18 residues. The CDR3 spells CASNLLAGGRITYNEQFF. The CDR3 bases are TGTGCCAGCAACTTACTAGCGGGGGGGCGGATCACCTACAATGAGCAGTTCTTC.

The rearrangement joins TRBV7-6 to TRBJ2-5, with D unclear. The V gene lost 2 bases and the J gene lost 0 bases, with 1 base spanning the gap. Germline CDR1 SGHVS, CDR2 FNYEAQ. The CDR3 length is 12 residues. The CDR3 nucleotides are TGTGCCAGCAGCTTAAACCAAGAGACCCAGTACTTC. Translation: CASSLNQETQYF.

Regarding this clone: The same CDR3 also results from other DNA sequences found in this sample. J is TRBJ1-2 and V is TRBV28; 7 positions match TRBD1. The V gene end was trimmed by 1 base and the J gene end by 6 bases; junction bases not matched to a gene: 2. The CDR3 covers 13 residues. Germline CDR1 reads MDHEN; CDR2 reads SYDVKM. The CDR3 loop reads CASSLLGGNGYTF. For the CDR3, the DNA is TGTGCCAGCAGTTTATTAGGGGGCAATGGCTACACCTTC.

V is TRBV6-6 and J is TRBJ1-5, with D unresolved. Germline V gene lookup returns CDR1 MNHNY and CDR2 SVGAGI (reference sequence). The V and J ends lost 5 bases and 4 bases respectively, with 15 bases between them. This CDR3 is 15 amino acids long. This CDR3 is CASSAAGATNQPQHF. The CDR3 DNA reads TGTGCCAGCAGTGCGGCAGGCGCCACTAATCAGCCCCAGCATTTT.

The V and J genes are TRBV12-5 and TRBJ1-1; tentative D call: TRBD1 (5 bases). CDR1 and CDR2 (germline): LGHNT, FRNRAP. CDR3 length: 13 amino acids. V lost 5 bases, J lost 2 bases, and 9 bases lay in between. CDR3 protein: CASGPQVNTEAFF. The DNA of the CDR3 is TGTGCTAGTGGTCCACAGGTTAACACTGAAGCTTTCTTT.

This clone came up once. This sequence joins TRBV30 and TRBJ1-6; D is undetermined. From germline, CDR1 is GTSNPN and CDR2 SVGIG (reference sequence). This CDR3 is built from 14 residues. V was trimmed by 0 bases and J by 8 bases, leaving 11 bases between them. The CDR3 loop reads CAWSVGRRDSPLHF. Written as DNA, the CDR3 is TGTGCCTGGAGTGTAGGCCGGAGGGATTCACCCCTCCACTTT.

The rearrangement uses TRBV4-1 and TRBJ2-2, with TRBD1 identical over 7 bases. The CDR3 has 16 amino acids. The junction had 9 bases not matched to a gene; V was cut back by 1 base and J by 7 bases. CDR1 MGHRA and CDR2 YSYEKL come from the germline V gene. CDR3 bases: TGCGCCAGCAGCCAAGGCCTCAGGGGGTCGGTCGGGGAGCTGTTTTTT. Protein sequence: CASSQGLRGSVGELFF.

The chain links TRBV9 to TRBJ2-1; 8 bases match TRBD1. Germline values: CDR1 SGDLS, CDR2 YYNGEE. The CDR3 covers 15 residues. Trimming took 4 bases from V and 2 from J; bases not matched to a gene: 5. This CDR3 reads CASSPGQGAYNEQFF. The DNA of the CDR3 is TGTGCCAGCAGCCCCGGACAGGGCGCCTACAATGAGCAGTTCTTC.

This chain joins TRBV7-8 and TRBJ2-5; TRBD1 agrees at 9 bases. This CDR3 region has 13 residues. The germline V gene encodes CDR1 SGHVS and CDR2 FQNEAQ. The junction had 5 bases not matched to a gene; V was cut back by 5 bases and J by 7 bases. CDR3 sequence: CASSLGQGVTQYF. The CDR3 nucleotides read TGTGCCAGCAGCCTGGGACAGGGTGTGACCCAGTACTTC.